This TCR beta chain was recorded in a study of cytomegalovirus exposure and HLA in healthy donors. Study at large: The roughly 700 first-cohort repertoires shared a platform with the approximately 130 validation repertoires, as reported in a later analysis.

Here immunoSEQ multiplex PCR was the method, and the copy in TCRdb shows in-frame clones only, minus some. The sample lists under 200,000 clones, approximately 89% occurring once. The CDR3 covers 13 residues. V was clipped by 5 bases and J by 3 bases, with 11 bases between them. Per germline, CDR1 MRHNA and CDR2 SNTAGT. Overall study results and limits: Most TCR sequences were rare, but some public TCRs occurred in many donors. Subsequent analysis found a tendency for first-cohort TCR clusters to co-occur within the 90 to 150 validation repertoires.

The donors were in the approximately 130-subject validation cohort, distinct from the roughly 700-subject first cohort. This clone was recorded a few times. What it recognizes is unknown. The chain joins TRBV6-4 to TRBJ2-7; D is undetermined. Sequencing input: PBMCs. This clonotype was sampled from a young woman in good health and CMV-seropositive. CDR3 in amino acids: CASSFEVGYEQYF. The DNA for the CDR3 is TGTGCCAGCAGTTTCGAGGTCGGCTACGAGCAGTACTTC.